These 13 T cell receptor beta chains were sequenced from one sample in a study of blood T cells in healthy people across ages. It was with a sample-barcoded 5' primer and a J-beta primer mix that a second PCR of roughly 7 to 12 cycles was run. TCRdb recomputed calls from the 5' RACE reads with MiXCR, one row per CDR3 protein. Of around 2 million distinct CDR3 sequences detected, around 42% appear once; the ten largest clones hold under 25%. Sequencing used blood. The receptors were sampled from a human donor in good health.

The count of this clonotype is one. The rearrangement joins TRBV18 to TRBJ1-2; 9 bases line up with TRBD1. The V gene's germline CDR1 is KGHSH and CDR2 LQKENI. The CDR3 covers 16 residues. V gave up 4 bases and J gave up 4 bases; unmatched junction bases: 10. In nucleotides, the CDR3 is TGTGCCAGCTCACGGCCGGGACAGGGATACCCCTATGGCTACACCTTC. This encodes CASSRPGQGYPYGYTF.

The chain is built from TRBV11-2 and TRBJ2-6; D might be TRBD2 (6 bases). The CDR3 covers 16 residues. Germline values: CDR1 SGHAT, CDR2 FQNNGV. Trimming cost V 0 bases and J 7 bases, with 13 bases left between them. The CDR3 DNA reads TGTGCCAGCAGCTTAGATCCGAAGGGAGGAGCCAACGTCCTGACTTTC. Translating it yields CASSLDPKGGANVLTF. The full variable domain, completed using reference TRBV11-2 and TRBJ2-6, is EAGVAQSPRYKIIEKRQSVAFWCNPISGHATLYWYQQILGQGPKLLIQFQNNGVVDDSQLPKDRFSAERLKGVDSTLKIQPAKLEDSAVYLCASSLDPKGGANVLTFGAGSRLTVL.

This clonotype was counted between two and nine times. Compared with germline, one end of the junction differs, possibly owing to a read error. V usage is TRBV7-7 and J usage is TRBJ2-6; D is unresolved. Germline V lookup: CDR1 SSHAT, CDR2 FNYEAQ (reference sequence). CDR3 length: 15 amino acids. CDR3 sequence: CASSLGIAGANVLTF. In DNA, the CDR3 is TGTGCTAGCAGCTTAGGCATTGCTGGGGCCAACGTCCTGACTTTC.

The chain uses TRBV3-1 and TRBJ2-3; 11 bases are a match to TRBD2. Germline V gives CDR1 LGHDT, CDR2 YNNKEL (reference sequence). The CDR3 is 17 amino acids. After removal of 1 base from V and 2 bases from J, the junction contained 5 bases not matched to a gene. CDR3: CASSQGATSGDTDTQYF. The DNA of the CDR3 is TGTGCCAGCAGCCAAGGGGCGACTAGCGGGGACACAGATACGCAGTATTTT.

This sequence joins TRBV4-2 and TRBJ1-1; D might be TRBD1 (5 bases). Germline V lookup: CDR1 LGHNA, CDR2 YNFKEQ. The CDR3 has 14 amino acids. The V and J ends lost 1 base and 8 bases respectively, with 14 bases between them. The CDR3: CASSQVDKTQEAFF. DNA of the CDR3: TGTGCCAGCAGCCAAGTGGACAAAACGCAAGAAGCTTTCTTT.

CDR3 loop: CASSAGTGGGSGNQPQHF. In DNA form, the CDR3 reads TGTGCCAGCAGCGCCGGGACAGGGGGCGGATCGGGCAATCAGCCCCAGCATTTT. This sequence joins TRBV2 and TRBJ1-5; 12 positions match TRBD1. The CDR3 spans 18 residues. With 6 bases clipped from V and 2 bases from J, the junction kept 11 bases outside the gene matches. Germline V lookup: CDR1 SNHLY, CDR2 FYNNEI. The complete variable domain, with remaining parts taken from reference TRBV2 and TRBJ1-5, reads EPEVTQTPSHQVTQMGQEVILRCVPISNHLYFYWYRQILGQKVEFLVSFYNNEISEKSEIFDDQFSVERPDGSNFTLKIRSTKLEDSAMYFCASSAGTGGGSGNQPQHFGDGTRLSIL.

The chain has TRBV5-1 and TRBJ1-1, with D maybe TRBD1 (6 bases). This CDR3 has 17 residues. V lost 0 bases and J lost 5, with 20 bases in between. Germline assignment: CDR1 SGHRS and CDR2 YFSETQ. The CDR3 coding sequence is TGCGCCAGCAGCTTGGTATTTGGGGGGCGCATGCAGACTGAAGCTTTCTTT. This translates into CASSLVFGGRMQTEAFF.

This clonotype was counted only a few times. V usage is TRBV20-1 and J usage is TRBJ1-1; 9 bases align to TRBD1. CDR3 length: 17 amino acids. V lost 5 bases and J lost 2; bases outside the gene matches: 15. Per the germline V gene, CDR1 is DFQATT and CDR2 is SNEGSKA (reference sequence). The CDR3 DNA reads as TGCAGTGCTCACCCGCCCGGGACAGGGAAAGAAAACACTGAAGCTTTCTTT. This gives the protein CSAHPPGTGKENTEAFF.

V and J are TRBV10-3 and TRBJ1-2; 12 nucleotides line up with TRBD1. The CDR3 covers 16 residues. The V gene end was trimmed by 6 bases and the J gene end by 2 bases; junction bases not matched to a gene: 7. Germline loops: CDR1 ENHRY, CDR2 SYGVKD. The CDR3 region is CAIRTGTGGTNYGYTF. DNA for the CDR3: TGTGCCATCAGAACCGGGACAGGGGGCACGAACTATGGCTACACCTTC.

There are many counts of this clonotype. The V call is TRBV10-3, the J call TRBJ1-5; D perhaps matches TRBD1 (5 bases). This CDR3 contains 14 residues. CDR1 and CDR2 (germline): ENHRY, SYGVKD. Deletions cut 3 bases from V and 5 bases from J, with 11 bases between. The CDR3 spells CAISESRGDQPQHF. The CDR3 DNA is TGTGCCATCAGTGAATCGCGAGGGGATCAGCCCCAGCATTTT.

This clonotype was counted between two and nine times. This sequence joins TRBV6-6 and TRBJ1-1, with 9 bases fitting TRBD1. This CDR3 is 16 amino acids long. V lost 5 bases, J lost 1 base, and 8 bases stayed unmatched. Germline-derived CDR1 and CDR2 are MNHNY and SVGAGI (reference sequence). CDR3 loop: CASSIPWGQGNTEAFF. The CDR3 bases are TGTGCCAGCAGTATTCCGTGGGGACAGGGGAACACTGAAGCTTTCTTT.

This clonotype was counted only a few times. The genes are TRBV5-1 and TRBJ2-1, with D unresolved. This CDR3 has 15 residues. Germline CDR1 reads SGHRS; CDR2 reads YFSETQ. V shed 3 bases and J shed 0 bases, with 10 bases lying between them. The CDR3: CASSSRPSSYNEQFF. CDR3 nucleotide sequence: TGCGCCAGCAGCTCCAGGCCGAGCTCCTACAATGAGCAGTTCTTC.

The chain has TRBV7-2 and TRBJ1-2; 8 bases are a match to TRBD1. The V segment lost 5 bases and the J segment 8 bases; nucleotides outside the gene matches: 10. This CDR3 is built from 14 residues. Germline V gene data show CDR1 as SGHTA and CDR2 as FQGNSA. CDR3 amino acids: CASSPTQGARGYTF. The CDR3 DNA sequence: TGTGCCAGCAGCCCTACTCAGGGGGCGCGGGGCTACACCTTC.